Following are 17 T cell receptor beta chains from one sample sequenced in a study of cytomegalovirus exposure and HLA in healthy donors. PCR used 60 Vbeta primers and 13 Jbeta primers. Profiled with immunoSEQ multiplex PCR; TCRdb holds only in-frame clones, not every one. Of some 180,000 clones in the sample, roughly 80% were seen once. What was sequenced was PBMCs. The receptors shown here come from a male donor in good health and CMV-seronegative.

This clone was observed a handful of times. The chain recombines TRBV9 with TRBJ2-1; 10 bases match TRBD2. This CDR3 has 15 amino acids. The V segment lost 0 bases and the J segment 3 bases; nucleotides outside the gene matches: 0. The germline CDR1 and CDR2 sequences are SGDLS and YYNGEE. The CDR3 here is CASSVGTSGYNEQFF. The CDR3 coding sequence is TGTGCCAGCAGCGTAGGGACTAGCGGCTACAATGAGCAGTTCTTC.

V usage is TRBV5-1 and J usage is TRBJ1-3; 8 bases match TRBD1. V lost 4 bases, J lost 8 bases, and 11 bases stayed unmatched. The germline gives CDR1 SGHRS, CDR2 YFSETQ. CDR3 length: 15 residues. The CDR3 region is CASSLQTGEGDTIYF. CDR3 nucleotides: TGCGCCAGCAGCCTACAGACAGGGGAAGGAGACACCATATATTTT.

The chain carries TRBV5-1 and TRBJ2-7; D call uncertain. Trimming shortened V by 1 base and J by 3 bases, and 14 bases separated the two germline ends. Germline values: CDR1 SGHRS, CDR2 YFSETQ. This CDR3 is built from 15 residues. In nucleotides, the CDR3 is TGCGCCAGCAGCTTGTTACCGAGTTCATTCTACGAGCAGTACTTC. This translates into CASSLLPSSFYEQYF.

The V call is TRBV6-5, the J call TRBJ1-5; tentatively, D is TRBD1 (6 bases). The CDR3 covers 14 residues. Germline loops: CDR1 MNHEY, CDR2 SVGAGI. V was clipped by 6 bases and J by 6 bases, with 15 bases between them. The CDR3 DNA sequence: TGTGCCAGCAGGGGGCAGGGGAATACTCAGCCCCAGCATTTT. Translation gives CASRGQGNTQPQHF.

The chain employs TRBV5-1 and TRBJ1-1; D is possibly TRBD1 (6 bases). The CDR3 length is 15 residues. V lost 3 bases and J lost 2, with 14 bases in between. Germline V CDR1 and CDR2: SGHRS, YFSETQ. The CDR3 protein is CASSYAGAKNTEAFF. CDR3 in DNA: TGCGCCAGCAGCTATGCGGGGGCGAAAAACACTGAAGCTTTCTTT. Full variable domain (outside the CDR3, taken from reference TRBV5-1 and TRBJ1-1): KAGVTQTPRYLIKTRGQQVTLSCSPISGHRSVSWYQQTPGQGLQFLFEYFSETQRNKGNFPGRFSGRQFSNSRSEMNVSTLELGDSALYLCASSYAGAKNTEAFFGQGTRLTVV.

The CDR3 DNA reads TGCAGCGCCGATGGTGGGACAGGGAATGAAAAACTGTTTTTT. Residues: CSADGGTGNEKLFF. The chain uses TRBV29-1 and TRBJ1-4, with TRBD1 identical over 9 bases. This CDR3 is built from 14 residues. With V trimmed by 7 bases and J by 5 bases, 8 bases remained unmatched. Germline assignment: CDR1 SQVTM and CDR2 ANQGSEA.

This rearrangement joins TRBV6-6 to TRBJ2-7, with TRBD2 identical over 7 bases. Trimming took 6 bases from V and 3 from J; bases not matched to a gene: 8. Germline values: CDR1 MNHNY, CDR2 SVGAGI (reference sequence). The CDR3 loop spans 14 amino acids. CDR3 loop: CASRAQGGGYEQYF. The CDR3 DNA reads TGTGCCAGCAGAGCCCAGGGCGGGGGCTACGAGCAGTACTTC.

CDR3 in amino acids: CASSFLPSGQGYGYTF. CDR3 sequence (DNA): TGTGCCAGCAGTTTTCTTCCCTCGGGACAGGGTTATGGCTACACCTTC. This chain uses TRBV11-2 with TRBJ1-2; TRBD1 aligns across 9 bases. Germline V gives CDR1 SGHAT, CDR2 FQNNGV. CDR3 length equals 16 residues. Unmatched junction bases numbered 13, after V lost 6 bases and J lost 5 bases.

This clone was seen a handful of times. The V call is TRBV19, the J call TRBJ2-7, with 9 bases that match TRBD1. J lost 6 bases, V lost 5 bases, and 8 bases had no gene match. In germline, CDR1 is LNHDA, CDR2 SQIVND (reference sequence). This CDR3 has 14 residues. DNA for the CDR3: TGTGCCAGTAGTGGGGACAGGGTGAGTGTCGAGCAGTACTTC. This encodes CASSGDRVSVEQYF. The full variable domain, its missing parts supplied by reference TRBV19 and TRBJ2-7, is DGGITQSPKYLFRKEGQNVTLSCEQNLNHDAMYWYRQDPGQGLRLIYYSQIVNDFQKGDIAEGYSVSREKKESFPLTVTSAQKNPTAFYLCASSGDRVSVEQYFGPGTRLTVT.

CDR3 sequence (DNA): TGTGCCAGCAGCAAAGACAGCCCCTCATCAGCAGATACGCAGTATTTT. Translation gives CASSKDSPSSADTQYF. The J gene is TRBJ2-3, the V gene TRBV5-4; perhaps TRBD1 as D (5 bases). This CDR3 has 16 amino acids. Per the germline V gene, CDR1 is SGHNT and CDR2 is YYREEE (reference sequence). The V end lost 4 bases, the J end lost 4 bases, and 19 bases lay between the germline ends.

V gene TRBV6-5 combines with J gene TRBJ2-2; D possibly corresponds to TRBD2 (6 bases). The CDR3 sequence is 15 residues long. Germline CDR1 reads MNHEY; CDR2 reads SVGAGI. Trimming shortened V by 0 bases and J by 7 bases, and 12 bases separated the two germline ends. The CDR3 sequence: CASSYSGPAGGELFF. The CDR3 coding sequence is TGTGCCAGCAGTTACTCGGGGCCAGCGGGCGGGGAGCTGTTTTTT.

The V and J genes are TRBV2 and TRBJ2-2, with a weak D call TRBD2 (5 bases). V lost 7 bases to trimming and J lost 6 bases, with 9 bases between them. The CDR3 consists of 12 residues. CDR1 and CDR2 (germline): SNHLY, FYNNEI. The CDR3 DNA reads as TGTGCCAGCAAAACAGCGGCCGGGGAGCTGTTTTTT. Its translation is CASKTAAGELFF.

The chain employs TRBV9 and TRBJ1-1, with 8 bases that match TRBD1. There are 15 residues in the CDR3. J lost 4 bases, V lost 0 bases, and 5 bases had no gene match. Germline values: CDR1 SGDLS, CDR2 YYNGEE. CDR3 coding DNA: TGTGCCAGCAGCGTAGATCAGGGGGCGCGCACTGAAGCTTTCTTT. Translated: CASSVDQGARTEAFF.

The chain links TRBV5-1 to TRBJ2-5, with TRBD2 matching over 13 bases. V lost 3 bases, J lost 2 bases, and 4 bases stayed unmatched. The CDR3 runs 16 residues. CDR1 SGHRS and CDR2 YFSETQ come from the germline V gene. Here the CDR3 reads CASSWGTSGVQETQYF. The CDR3 region has the DNA TGCGCCAGCAGCTGGGGGACTAGCGGGGTGCAAGAGACCCAGTACTTC. Full variable domain (outside the CDR3, taken from reference TRBV5-1 and TRBJ2-5): KAGVTQTPRYLIKTRGQQVTLSCSPISGHRSVSWYQQTPGQGLQFLFEYFSETQRNKGNFPGRFSGRQFSNSRSEMNVSTLELGDSALYLCASSWGTSGVQETQYFGPGTRLLVL.

V and J are TRBV10-3 and TRBJ1-6; 7 bases fit TRBD1. In germline, CDR1 is ENHRY, CDR2 SYGVKD. The CDR3 has 14 residues. V shed 4 bases and J 5 bases; nucleotides not matched to a gene: 2. The CDR3 here is CAISGTGDNSPLHF. CDR3 nucleotides: TGTGCCATCAGTGGGACAGGAGATAATTCACCCCTCCACTTT.

This clone occurred a few times. The DNA of the CDR3 is TGTGCCAGCAGTGCCGGCGGGGGTAAAGCTTTCTTT. This codes for CASSAGGGKAFF. This chain uses TRBV25-1 with TRBJ1-1; tentatively, D is TRBD1 (5 bases). CDR1 and CDR2 from the germline V gene are MGHDK and SYGVNS. CDR3 length: 12 residues. The V and J ends lost 4 bases and 9 bases respectively, with 12 bases between them.

The chain couples TRBV19 to TRBJ2-3; a weak D match, TRBD1 (6 bases). The CDR3 consists of 14 residues. Germline V gene sequence: CDR1 LNHDA, CDR2 SQIVND (reference sequence). V lost 7 bases and J lost 2, with 13 bases in between. The CDR3 region has the DNA TGTGCCAGTAAGAGGGACATCGTCACAGATACGCAGTATTTT. Amino acid sequence: CASKRDIVTDTQYF.